This T cell receptor beta chain was sequenced in a study of T cell repertoires in cytomegalovirus infection. Study-wide context: Both a matching HLA type and CMV infection were indicated by public TCR beta signatures. Study-wide results and caveats: HLA-C-restricted CMV-specific TCR beta clonotypes were dominant in the ex vivo response. Summed frequency of public TCR beta families distinguished CMV carriers with the relevant HLA.

Notes on this clonotype: Its antigen is currently unknown.

TCRdb itself ran the reads through MiXCR, one entry per CDR3 protein. The sample has roughly 600,000 distinct CDR3 sequences; more than 20% are singletons. Germline loops: CDR1 SNHLY, CDR2 FYNNEI. Trimming cost V 3 bases and J 11 bases; bases outside gene matches: 11. This CDR3 is 15 amino acids long. The sequence came from a human donor in good health (CMV status not recorded). Some clones in this sample may be carry-over from other donors' samples. The rearrangement joins TRBV2 to TRBJ1-5; 9 nucleotides match TRBD1. Sequences were obtained from CD8+ T cells from PBMCs. CDR3 residues: CASSDPGQGPRAQHF. The CDR3 DNA sequence: TGTGCCAGCAGTGACCCGGGACAGGGACCAAGAGCCCAGCATTTT.